This TCR beta chain was sequenced in a study of neoadjuvant nivolumab and ipilimumab in lung cancer. As for the study in general: The combination arm added day-1 ipilimumab 1 mg/kg to nivolumab 3 mg/kg on days 1, 15, 29. Study-wide findings and caveats: Higher pretherapy blood TCR richness went with higher resected-tumor richness. Compared with tumor-adjacent uninvolved lung, resected tumors showed greater richness and clonality. From pretherapy to surgery, tumor richness and clonality rose with dual therapy.

Trimming pared 4 bases from V and 0 bases from J, leaving 10 bases between. CDR1 and CDR2 from the germline V gene are GTSNPN and SVGIG (reference sequence). This CDR3 is 14 amino acids long. With regard to this clone: Its antigen remains unidentified.

The assay was immunoSEQ multiplex PCR, and TCRdb's table has in-frame clones only and misses some. The sample comprises 10,000 or so clones, approximately 80% of which are singletons, and approximately 3.2% rests with the top ten. This clonotype originated in an adult with non-small cell lung cancer. Sequences were derived from tumor tissue, sampled after neoadjuvant nivolumab, alone or with ipilimumab, at or shortly before surgery. The chain combines TRBV30 with TRBJ1-5, with D unresolved. CDR3 sequence: CAWKYAYSNQPQHF. CDR3 bases: TGTGCCTGGAAGTATGCTTATAGCAATCAGCCCCAGCATTTT.